A selection of T cell receptor beta chains follows, all from one sample in a study of cytomegalovirus exposure and HLA in healthy donors. Here immunoSEQ multiplex PCR was the method, and the copy in TCRdb shows in-frame clones only, minus some. The data hold more than 55,000 clones, with 94% observed a single time. The sample comprised PBMCs. The receptors here all came from a woman aged 18-30 years in good health and CMV-seronegative. The CDR3 runs from the conserved cysteine through the conserved F or W. A D gene is named only where the DNA matches it firmly.

v_gene	d_gene	j_gene	CDR3nt	CDR3aa
TRBV4-2	NA	TRBJ2-7	TGTGCCAGCAGCCATCCCACTAACTCCTACGAGCAGTACTTC	CASSHPTNSYEQYF
TRBV29-1	NA	TRBJ2-3	TGCAGCGTTGAAGATCGGGGTGGTGGCACAGATACGCAGTATTTT	CSVEDRGGGTDTQYF
TRBV7-3	TRBD1	TRBJ2-1	TGTGCCAGCAGCTTAGGGCCGGGACAGAAAACCTTCGAGGAGCAGTTCTTC	CASSLGPGQKTFEEQFF
TRBV6-5	NA	TRBJ1-3	TGTGCCAGCAGTTACGGGCACGGGAGCTCTGGAAACACCATATATTTT	CASSYGHGSSGNTIYF
TRBV27	NA	TRBJ2-3	TGTGCCAGCAGTTTATTTCTAGCAGCAGATACGCAGTATTTT	CASSLFLAADTQYF
TRBV18	NA	TRBJ2-6	TGTGCCAGCTCCTCCAATTTTTTCGGACAGAGATCCTCTGGGGCCAACGTCCTGACTTTC	CASSSNFFGQRSSGANVLTF
TRBV6-6	NA	TRBJ2-7	TGTGCCAGCAGGCAGACCTCAGGGGTGTTCGAGCAGTACTTC	CASRQTSGVFEQYF
TRBV7-6	TRBD1	TRBJ1-4	TGTGCCAGCAGCTCCTTGGGACAGGAATCCGAAAAACTGTTTTTT	CASSSLGQESEKLFF
TRBV6-6	NA	TRBJ1-5	TGTGCCAGCAGTTACCCCAGGGGCAGCAATCAGCCCCAGCATTTT	CASSYPRGSNQPQHF
TRBV5-5	NA	TRBJ2-7	TGTGCCAGCAGCTTGGGGCAGGGAGGCTCCTACGAGCAGTACTTC	CASSLGQGGSYEQYF
TRBV5-1	TRBD2	TRBJ2-2	TGCGCCAGCAGCTTGGTAGCGGGGGTAAACACCGGGGAGCTGTTTTTT	CASSLVAGVNTGELFF
TRBV7-9	NA	TRBJ2-7	TGTGCCAGCAGCTTAGGCTACTACGAGCAGTACTTC	CASSLGYYEQYF
TRBV18	NA	TRBJ2-4	TGTGCCAGCTCACCACCGGGCGGGGCCTTAGCCAAAAACATTCAGTACTTC	CASSPPGGALAKNIQYF
TRBV6-6	TRBD1	TRBJ1-3	TGTGCCAGCAGTTACCAGGGACAGGGATACACCATATATTTT	CASSYQGQGYTIYF
TRBV18	TRBD2	TRBJ2-7	TGTGCCAGCTCGGGAGGGACTAGCGGGTACGAGCAGTACTTC	CASSGGTSGYEQYF
TRBV5-1	TRBD1	TRBJ1-3	TGCGCCAGCAGCTTGACAGGGGGTCTTAGAAACACCATATATTTT	CASSLTGGLRNTIYF
TRBV29-1	NA	TRBJ2-7	TGCAGCGTTGTGGGAGGGGACAGGAATTACGAGCAGTACTTC	CSVVGGDRNYEQYF
TRBV11-2	NA	TRBJ1-3	TGTGCCAGCAGCTCACCAACAGGGAACGCCGGAAACACCATATATTTT	CASSSPTGNAGNTIYF
TRBV18	TRBD1	TRBJ1-3	TGTGCCAGCTCACCACCGGACAGGGTCTATGGAAACACCATATATTTT	CASSPPDRVYGNTIYF
TRBV7-8	TRBD1	TRBJ1-5	TGTGCCAGCAGCCCGCAGACAGGGATTAGCAATCAGCCCCAGCATTTT	CASSPQTGISNQPQHF
TRBV6-5	NA	TRBJ1-4	TGTGCCTGCGGGGGGCGGAATACAACTAATGAAAAACTGTTTTTT	CACGGRNTTNEKLFF
TRBV7-9	NA	TRBJ1-1	TGTGCCAGCAGCTTAGCACAGAACACTGAAGCTTTCTTT	CASSLAQNTEAFF